This is a list of T cell receptor beta chains from one sample in a study of shared clonotypes between healthy human individuals. Clones were sequenced by immunoSEQ multiplex PCR, and TCRdb holds only the in-frame ones, with some missing. The data show approximately 1,500,000 clones, with roughly 96% seen just once and roughly 1.2% held by the top ten. Sequencing was performed on naive CD4+ T cells sorted from blood. These receptor sequences come from a man under 40 in good health. The CDR3 runs from the conserved cysteine through the conserved F or W. Each record gives: D gene, clone size, J gene, V gene, CDR3 protein, CDR3 DNA. The D gene is left open where the match is weak. Some rows have no size entry. The others give once, few or many, or a class for an expanded clone.

D gene: .
clone size: .
J gene: TRBJ1-3
V gene: TRBV7-2
CDR3 protein: CASSLPGNTIYF
CDR3 DNA: TGTGCCAGCAGCTTGCCGGGAAACACCATATATTTT

D gene: TRBD1
clone size: .
J gene: TRBJ2-5
V gene: TRBV4-2
CDR3 protein: CASSQTTGGEETQYF
CDR3 DNA: TGTGCCAGCAGCCAAACCACAGGGGGCGAAGAGACCCAGTACTTC

D gene: TRBD2
clone size: .
J gene: TRBJ2-1
V gene: TRBV10-3
CDR3 protein: CAISDGLAAYNEQFF
CDR3 DNA: TGTGCCATCAGTGACGGGCTAGCGGCTTACAATGAGCAGTTCTTC

D gene: .
clone size: .
J gene: TRBJ2-1
V gene: TRBV20-1
CDR3 protein: CSASNYEQFF
CDR3 DNA: TGCAGTGCTAGTAACTATGAGCAGTTCTTC

D gene: .
clone size: .
J gene: TRBJ1-3
V gene: TRBV28
CDR3 protein: CASSQQVPGPGTSGNTIYF
CDR3 DNA: TGTGCCAGCAGCCAACAGGTCCCGGGTCCAGGGACCTCTGGAAACACCATATATTTT

D gene: .
clone size: .
J gene: TRBJ2-5
V gene: TRBV7-9
CDR3 protein: CASGRFQETQYF
CDR3 DNA: TGTGCCAGCGGACGGTTCCAAGAGACCCAGTACTTC

D gene: .
clone size: once
J gene: TRBJ1-1
V gene: TRBV10-3
CDR3 protein: CAISESGPGDTEAFF
CDR3 DNA: TGTGCCATCAGTGAGTCAGGGCCGGGGGACACTGAAGCTTTCTTT

D gene: .
clone size: .
J gene: TRBJ2-5
V gene: TRBV7-7
CDR3 protein: CASSLDSSSGTQYF
CDR3 DNA: TGTGCTAGCAGCTTAGATTCTTCATCTGGGACCCAGTACTTC

D gene: TRBD1
clone size: once
J gene: TRBJ2-7
V gene: TRBV2
CDR3 protein: CASKKRGTGPDEQYF
CDR3 DNA: TGTGCCAGTAAAAAGCGAGGGACAGGGCCCGACGAGCAGTACTTC

D gene: TRBD1
clone size: .
J gene: TRBJ2-2
V gene: TRBV10-3
CDR3 protein: CAIDRGNTGELFF
CDR3 DNA: TGTGCCATCGACAGGGGGAACACCGGGGAGCTGTTTTTT

D gene: TRBD1
clone size: .
J gene: TRBJ2-7
V gene: TRBV6-1
CDR3 protein: CASSGDRGARYYEQYF
CDR3 DNA: TGTGCCAGCAGTGGCGACAGGGGAGCGCGTTACTACGAGCAGTACTTC

D gene: .
clone size: .
J gene: TRBJ2-3
V gene: TRBV6-1
CDR3 protein: CASRLTGTDTQYF
CDR3 DNA: TGTGCCAGCAGGTTGACGGGGACGGATACGCAGTATTTT

D gene: .
clone size: .
J gene: TRBJ2-1
V gene: TRBV11-3
CDR3 protein: CASSLDGETGEQFF
CDR3 DNA: TGTGCCAGCAGCTTAGACGGAGAAACTGGGGAGCAGTTCTTC

D gene: TRBD2
clone size: once
J gene: TRBJ2-2
V gene: TRBV19
CDR3 protein: CASSMLAGAYTGELFF
CDR3 DNA: TGTGCCAGTAGTATGCTAGCGGGAGCATATACCGGGGAGCTGTTTTTT

D gene: .
clone size: .
J gene: TRBJ2-7
V gene: TRBV29-1
CDR3 protein: CSVLGGALSSYEQYF
CDR3 DNA: TGCAGCGTACTGGGTGGGGCCCTAAGCTCCTACGAGCAGTACTTC

D gene: .
clone size: few
J gene: TRBJ2-7
V gene: TRBV11-3
CDR3 protein: CASREQYF
CDR3 DNA: TGTGCCAGCAGGGAGCAGTACTTC

D gene: .
clone size: .
J gene: TRBJ2-6
V gene: TRBV25-1
CDR3 protein: CASSATGANVLTF
CDR3 DNA: TGTGCCAGCAGTGCAACTGGGGCCAACGTCCTGACTTTC

D gene: .
clone size: .
J gene: TRBJ2-1
V gene: TRBV18
CDR3 protein: CASSPSSFWDNEQFF
CDR3 DNA: TGTGCCAGCTCACCTTCGAGTTTTTGGGACAATGAGCAGTTCTTC

D gene: .
clone size: .
J gene: TRBJ2-3
V gene: TRBV4-3
CDR3 protein: CASSQLGGTDTQYF
CDR3 DNA: TGCGCCAGCAGCCAGTTGGGGGGCACAGATACGCAGTATTTT

D gene: .
clone size: .
J gene: TRBJ1-5
V gene: TRBV27
CDR3 protein: CASSSPGRNQPQHF
CDR3 DNA: TGTGCCAGCAGTTCACCGGGCCGAAATCAGCCCCAGCATTTT